This entry is about one TCR beta chain. Its antigen is not identified. The sample belongs to a study of T cell responses to AZD1222 COVID-19 vaccine. Study-wide context: The study pooled second doses at about 4 or about 12 weeks.

The repertoire was sequenced with immunoSEQ multiplex PCR; TCRdb's copy has only in-frame clones and lacks some. This sample has roughly 99,000 clones, with about nine tenths found just once. Study outcomes and limitations: Among AZD1222 vaccinees, only five or six were seropositive at baseline. Clonal diversity was possibly underestimated; the donors were predominantly white British and more often female. Nearly half of spike-specific TCRs reportedly target unmutated variant regions.

The clonotype comes from an adult in good health. The specimen comprised peripheral blood, sampled on day 0 of AZD1222 vaccination.

The CDR3 bases are TGTGCCAGCAGTCTACAGGGGCGGTATGGCTACACCTTC. Translated, it gives CASSLQGRYGYTF. V gene TRBV12-3 or TRBV12-4 combines with J gene TRBJ1-2; 7 nucleotides align to TRBD1. CDR3 length: 13 amino acids. Losses at the gene ends were 5 bases for V and 5 bases for J; bases not matched to a gene: 5.